This TCR beta chain was captured by sequencing in a study of T-cell reconstitution after alpha-beta-depleted transplantation in children (TCRdb year 2016). For context, the study as a whole: The study quantitatively tracked T-cell immune reconstitution after TCRalphabeta/CD19-depleted allogeneic hematopoietic cell transplantation in children using TCR repertoire profiling. What the research found in general, with its limitations: Over the following months the frequencies of hyperexpanded clones went down, and after one year T-cell counts and TCRbeta diversity were mostly credited to newly produced T cells. In some patients, the high TCRbeta diversity seen at day 60 was put down to recipient T cells and intrathymic progenitors that had survived conditioning. The apparently early alphabetaT-cell count recovery about two months after transplant was reportedly dependent on only several hundred rapidly expanded clones derived from non-depleted graft cells.

Library prep was done by PCR. Sequencer: Illumina HiSeq 2500. TCR libraries were prepared with molecular barcoding, using unique molecular identifiers to normalize TCRbeta repertoire quantification. Using fastp trimming at Q25 and MiXCR clonotype assembly, TCRdb reanalyzed the public sequencing data and kept in-frame beta chains. One record per CDR3 amino acid sequence lists the most common genes and DNA. Counted in this sample were some 300,000 distinct CDR3 sequences; roughly 8.2% of them appeared once. The leading ten clones occupy about 8.2% of the sample. This clonotype was found many times. Its target antigen remains unknown. Per-nucleotide qualities are absent, and no much larger clonotype sits a single base away. The CDR3 goes from the cysteine to the phenylalanine over 15 residues. The retained sequence is limited to the CDR3, 45 bases, with the frame set at the first base. Trimming removed 2 bases from V and 2 bases from J; the gene matches leave 0 bases unexplained. For CDR1 and CDR2, the germline V gene lists SGHAT and FQNNGV.

In the paper's terms, the treatment or condition label means: allogeneic hematopoietic cell transplantation with graft depleted of TCRalphabeta T cells and CD19 B cells. The children who served as transplant recipients had been given grafts of TCRalphabeta/CD19-depleted allogeneic hematopoietic cells. The clonotype originates from a female patient between 2 and 15 years old who had a stem cell transplant for Fanconi anemia, so the T cells may come from the graft donor. The rearranged chain carries TRBV11-2 and TRBJ2-6, with 7 junctional bases fitting TRBD1. The material sequenced was peripheral blood, taken 360 days after TCRalphabeta/CD19-depleted stem cell transplant. CDR3 sequence: CASSLTGAGANVLTF. Here is the DNA: TGTGCCAGCAGCTTAACAGGGGCTGGGGCCAACGTCCTGACTTTC.